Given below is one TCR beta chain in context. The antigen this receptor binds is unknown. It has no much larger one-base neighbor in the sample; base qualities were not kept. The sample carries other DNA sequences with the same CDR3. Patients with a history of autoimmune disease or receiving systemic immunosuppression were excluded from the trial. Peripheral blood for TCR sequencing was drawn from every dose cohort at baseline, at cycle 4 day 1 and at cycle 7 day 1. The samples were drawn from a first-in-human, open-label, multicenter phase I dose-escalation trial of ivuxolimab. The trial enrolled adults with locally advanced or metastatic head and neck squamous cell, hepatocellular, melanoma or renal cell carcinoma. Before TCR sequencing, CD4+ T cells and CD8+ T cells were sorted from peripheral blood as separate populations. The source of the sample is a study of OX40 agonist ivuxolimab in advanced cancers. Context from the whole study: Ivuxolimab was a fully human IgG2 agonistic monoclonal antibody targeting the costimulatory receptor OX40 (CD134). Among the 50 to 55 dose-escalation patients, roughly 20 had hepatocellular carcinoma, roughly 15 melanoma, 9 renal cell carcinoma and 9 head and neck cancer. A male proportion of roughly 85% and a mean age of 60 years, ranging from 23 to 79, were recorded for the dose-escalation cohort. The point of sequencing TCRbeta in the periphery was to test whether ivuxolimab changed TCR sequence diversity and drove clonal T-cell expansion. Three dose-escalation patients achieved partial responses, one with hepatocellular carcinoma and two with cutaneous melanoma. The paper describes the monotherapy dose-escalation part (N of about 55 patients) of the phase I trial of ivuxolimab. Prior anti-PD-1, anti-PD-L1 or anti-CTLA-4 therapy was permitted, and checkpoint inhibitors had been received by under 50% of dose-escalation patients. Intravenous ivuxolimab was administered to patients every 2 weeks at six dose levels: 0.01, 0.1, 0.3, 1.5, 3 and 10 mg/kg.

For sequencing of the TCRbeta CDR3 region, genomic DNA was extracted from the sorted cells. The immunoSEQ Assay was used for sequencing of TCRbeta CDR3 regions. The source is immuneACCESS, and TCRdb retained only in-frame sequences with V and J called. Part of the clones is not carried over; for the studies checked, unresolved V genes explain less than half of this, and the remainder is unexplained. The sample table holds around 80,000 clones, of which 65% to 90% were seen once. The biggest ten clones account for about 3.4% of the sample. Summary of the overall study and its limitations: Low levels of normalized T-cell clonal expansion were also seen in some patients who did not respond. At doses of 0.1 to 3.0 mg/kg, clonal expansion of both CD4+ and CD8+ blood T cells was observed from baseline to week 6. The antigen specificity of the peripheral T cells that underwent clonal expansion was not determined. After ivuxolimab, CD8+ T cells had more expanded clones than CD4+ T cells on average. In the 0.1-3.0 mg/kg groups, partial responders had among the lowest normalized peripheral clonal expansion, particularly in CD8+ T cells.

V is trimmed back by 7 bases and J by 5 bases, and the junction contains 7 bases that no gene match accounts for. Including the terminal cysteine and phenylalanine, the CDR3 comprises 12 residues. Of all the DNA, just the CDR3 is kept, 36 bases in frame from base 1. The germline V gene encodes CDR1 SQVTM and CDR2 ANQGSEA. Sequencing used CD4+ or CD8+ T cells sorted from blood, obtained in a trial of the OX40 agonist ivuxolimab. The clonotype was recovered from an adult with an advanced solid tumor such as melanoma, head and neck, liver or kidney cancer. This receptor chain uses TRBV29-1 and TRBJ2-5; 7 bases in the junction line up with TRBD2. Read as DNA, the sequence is TGCAGCGCACGGGGGGTTGGGGAGACCCAGTACTTC. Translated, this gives CSARGVGETQYF.